This entry lists 17 T cell receptor beta chains sequenced from one sample in a study of radiotherapy plus CTLA-4 blockade in lung cancer. The protocol was immunoSEQ multiplex PCR, while the TCRdb copy is restricted to in-frame clones and leaves out a portion. The sample shows around 130,000 clones, just under 90% of them seen only once. Sequenced here: peripheral blood, sampled from a patient treated with radiotherapy plus ipilimumab. These TCRs come from a human donor with non-small cell lung cancer that progressed on radiotherapy plus ipilimumab.

In this sample, this clone turned up a few times. V is TRBV19 and J is TRBJ2-7, with 9 bases identical to TRBD2. Trimming at V came to 5 bases and at J to 2 bases, leaving 13 bases not matched to a gene. The CDR3 is 17 residues long. CDR1 and CDR2 (germline): LNHDA, SQIVND (reference sequence). In nucleotides, the CDR3 is TGTGCCAGTAGTTTTTTCTCCGGGACTAGCATACCCTACGAGCAGTACTTC. Translating it yields CASSFFSGTSIPYEQYF. Full variable domain (rest looked up from reference TRBV19 and TRBJ2-7): DGGITQSPKYLFRKEGQNVTLSCEQNLNHDAMYWYRQDPGQGLRLIYYSQIVNDFQKGDIAEGYSVSREKKESFPLTVTSAQKNPTAFYLCASSFFSGTSIPYEQYFGPGTRLTVT.

The rearrangement joins TRBV5-1 to TRBJ1-4; 9 bases align to TRBD1. Per germline, CDR1 SGHRS and CDR2 YFSETQ. The CDR3 sequence is 17 residues long. V shed 2 bases, J shed 3 bases, and the junction held 8 bases outside the gene matches. This chain's CDR3 is CASSFGQGRASNEKLFF. DNA for the CDR3: TGCGCCAGCAGCTTCGGACAGGGGAGAGCTTCTAATGAAAAACTGTTTTTT.

The V gene is TRBV6-5, the J gene TRBJ2-7; 11 bases agree with TRBD1. With 6 bases clipped from V and 7 bases from J, the junction kept 8 bases outside the gene matches. CDR1 is MNHEY, CDR2 SVGAGI, per germline. CDR3 length: 14 residues. CDR3 sequence: CASRLDRGLDEQYF. CDR3 coding DNA: TGTGCCAGCAGGTTGGACAGGGGGCTGGATGAGCAGTACTTC.

The CDR3 coding sequence is TGTGCCAGCAGCTCGGGACAGGTCACTAATGAAAAACTGTTTTTT. As protein: CASSSGQVTNEKLFF. The V gene is TRBV7-2, the J gene TRBJ1-4, with 8 bases fitting TRBD1. The V gene end was trimmed by 4 bases and the J gene end by 2 bases; junction bases not matched to a gene: 3. This CDR3 contains 15 residues. Germline V CDR1 and CDR2: SGHTA, FQGNSA.

The chain links TRBV7-9 to TRBJ1-2; the D gene is possibly TRBD1 (5 bases). Trimming removed 2 bases from V and 2 bases from J, with 15 bases in between. The CDR3 consists of 16 residues. Germline V gene data show CDR1 as SEHNR and CDR2 as FQNEAQ (reference sequence). The CDR3 sequence: CASSLSSQGQNYGYTF. In DNA, the CDR3 is TGTGCCAGCAGCTTAAGTTCCCAGGGCCAGAACTATGGCTACACCTTC. The whole variable domain, remainder taken from reference TRBV7-9 and TRBJ1-2, is DTGVSQNPRHKITKRGQNVTFRCDPISEHNRLYWYRQTLGQGPEFLTYFQNEAQLEKSRLLSDRFSAERPKGSFSTLEIQRTEQGDSAMYLCASSLSSQGQNYGYTFGSGTRLTVV.

The chain employs TRBV10-3 and TRBJ1-2, with D tentatively TRBD1 (5 bases). CDR3 length: 13 residues. Germline V lookup: CDR1 ENHRY, CDR2 SYGVKD. V was clipped by 6 bases and J by 4 bases, with 12 bases between them. CDR3 coding DNA: TGTGCCATCAGCTCGACAGAGTCCTATGGCTACACCTTC. This codes for CAISSTESYGYTF.

The chain carries TRBV5-6 and TRBJ1-2; D unclear. Germline loops: CDR1 SGHDT, CDR2 YYEEEE. This CDR3 spans 16 amino acids. The V and J ends lost 5 bases and 4 bases respectively, with 21 bases between them. CDR3 sequence reads: CASSREIGSVSYGYTF. DNA of the CDR3: TGTGCCAGCAGTCGGGAGATAGGATCCGTGAGCTATGGCTACACCTTC.

This sequence joins TRBV19 and TRBJ1-5; 8 bases are a match to TRBD1. The trim removed 0 bases at V and 0 bases at J, leaving 7 bases unmatched. This CDR3 has 18 residues. CDR1 is LNHDA and CDR2 is SQIVND in the germline V gene (reference sequence). In DNA form, the CDR3 reads TGTGCCAGTAGTATAGAGGGGCCAGGGGGCCGTAGCAATCAGCCCCAGCATTTT. Residues: CASSIEGPGGRSNQPQHF.

The V call is TRBV6-1, the J call TRBJ2-1; the match to TRBD2 covers 8 bases. V was clipped by 4 bases and J by 14 bases; unmatched bases: 7. Germline values: CDR1 MNHNS, CDR2 SASEGT. The CDR3 consists of 12 residues. The CDR3 DNA reads as TGTGCCAGCAGTGTTGGAGCGGGGGTAGAGTTCTTC. Amino acids: CASSVGAGVEFF.

The count of this clone is one. The V gene is TRBV18, the J gene TRBJ2-1; D uncertain. V shed 6 bases and J shed 5 bases, with 11 bases lying between them. Germline lookup yields CDR1 KGHSH and CDR2 LQKENI. The CDR3 sequence is 13 residues long. The CDR3 DNA is TGTGCCAGCTCGTCGAAAACCAACAATGAGCAGTTCTTC. As protein: CASSSKTNNEQFF.

The rearrangement joins TRBV11-2 to TRBJ2-1, with a weak D call TRBD2 (5 bases). Per the germline V gene, CDR1 is SGHAT and CDR2 is FQNNGV. The CDR3 length is 15 residues. Between the trimmed V and J ends, which lost 4 bases and 0 bases, there was a span of 10 bases. Here the CDR3 reads CASSSGILSYNEQFF. CDR3 in DNA: TGTGCCAGCAGCTCCGGGATCCTCTCCTACAATGAGCAGTTCTTC.

On this clone: At one of its ends the junction is not consistent with the germline gene, which may arise from a read error. The gene calls are TRBV7-7 and TRBJ2-1; 12 bases align to TRBD2. Germline loops: CDR1 SSHAT, CDR2 FNYEAQ (reference sequence). The CDR3 runs 16 residues. The CDR3 reads CASSAGLAGSTDEQFF. The CDR3 coding sequence is TGTGCTAGCAGCGCCGGACTAGCGGGATCTACCGATGAGCAGTTCTTC.

The J gene is TRBJ2-5, the V gene TRBV5-1; 14 bases are a match to TRBD2. Germline CDR1 reads SGHRS; CDR2 reads YFSETQ. The trim removed 4 bases at V and 5 bases at J, leaving 4 bases unmatched. This CDR3 spans 15 amino acids. The CDR3 protein is CASSRGLAGVETQYF. The DNA of the CDR3 is TGCGCCAGCAGCAGGGGACTAGCGGGAGTGGAGACCCAGTACTTC.

The chain joins TRBV6-5 to TRBJ1-1; D gene unclear. Trimming removed 0 bases at V and 0 bases at J, with 11 bases between. The germline V gene encodes CDR1 MNHEY and CDR2 SVGAGI. There are 16 residues in the CDR3. The CDR3 is CASSYSRLPVNTEAFF. CDR3 coding DNA: TGTGCCAGCAGTTACTCGAGACTCCCAGTGAACACTGAAGCTTTCTTT.

The gene calls are TRBV6-5 and TRBJ1-2; D is ambiguous. CDR3 length equals 15 residues. Trimming cost V 0 bases and J 5 bases, with 13 bases left between them. Germline lookup yields CDR1 MNHEY and CDR2 SVGAGI. The chain's CDR3 is CASSYSGVAAYGYTF. For the CDR3, the DNA is TGTGCCAGCAGTTACTCTGGGGTTGCGGCGTATGGCTACACCTTC.

The chain recombines TRBV5-4 with TRBJ1-2; D remains ambiguous. Germline CDR1 reads SGHNT; CDR2 reads YYREEE (reference sequence). The CDR3 extends over 13 amino acids. The ends were cut back, 0 bases at V and 1 base at J, with 4 bases in the middle. CDR3 DNA sequence: TGTGCCAGCAGCTTGGTGGATAACTATGGCTACACCTTC. Translated: CASSLVDNYGYTF.

The V gene is TRBV27, the J gene TRBJ2-5, with TRBD2 matching over 8 bases. The J call may be mistaken, given a closer DNA end match to TRBJ2-7. The CDR3 contains 15 residues. Germline V gene sequence: CDR1 MNHEY, CDR2 SMNVEV (reference sequence). Here the CDR3 DNA reads TGTGCCAGCAGTCGCCCCGGGACTAGTAGGTACGAGCAGTACTTC. The encoded protein is CASSRPGTSRYEQYF.